Following are 14 T cell receptor beta chains from one sample sequenced in a study of control samples from healthy donors and cancer patients. Produced via immunoSEQ multiplex PCR; TCRdb's table is partial and in-frame only. The sample records approximately 89,000 clones, around 87% being singletons. Specimen: blood. The receptors were sampled from a man between 50 and 59 years old in good health.

The chain carries TRBV24-1 and TRBJ2-5, with 9 bases aligning to TRBD2. The CDR3 has 16 amino acids. Germline V lookup: CDR1 KGHDR, CDR2 SFDVKD. V gave up 4 bases and J gave up 4 bases; unmatched junction bases: 9. The chain's CDR3 is CATSELGGRGRETQYF. DNA for the CDR3: TGTGCCACCAGTGAATTAGGCGGGAGGGGCAGAGAGACCCAGTACTTC.

A single count supports this clone. This chain joins TRBV6-6 and TRBJ2-1; D is undetermined. Trimming removed 2 bases at V and 8 bases at J, with 7 bases between. The germline V gene encodes CDR1 MNHNY and CDR2 SVGAGI (reference sequence). This CDR3 spans 12 amino acids. DNA for the CDR3: TGTGCCAGCAGTTACACCATACATGAGCAGTTCTTC. It codes for CASSYTIHEQFF.

The chain links TRBV5-8 to TRBJ1-1, with 7 nucleotides matching TRBD1. V was clipped by 3 bases and J by 5 bases; unmatched bases: 10. The CDR3 totals 15 residues. Germline CDR1 reads SGHTS; CDR2 reads YDEGEE. This CDR3 is CASSSGTDLGTEAFF. The CDR3 bases are TGTGCCAGCAGCTCTGGGACAGACCTAGGAACTGAAGCTTTCTTT.

The chain couples TRBV7-2 to TRBJ2-1; 11 nucleotides align to TRBD1. The V gene end was trimmed by 1 base and the J gene end by 10 bases; junction bases not matched to a gene: 9. There are 16 residues in the CDR3. The germline V gene encodes CDR1 SGHTA and CDR2 FQGNSA. The CDR3 region is CASSLGGGQGVLEQFF. CDR3 coding DNA: TGTGCCAGCAGCTTAGGAGGGGGACAGGGGGTATTGGAGCAGTTCTTC.

The chain links TRBV27 to TRBJ2-7; D ambiguous. The length of the CDR3 is 11 residues. Trimming pared 6 bases from V and 9 bases from J, leaving 12 bases between. CDR1 is MNHEY and CDR2 is SMNVEV in the germline V gene (reference sequence). CDR3 bases: TGTGCCAGCAGCCATCCCCCCGGGCAGTACGTC. This gives the protein CASSHPPGQYV.

This sequence joins TRBV18 and TRBJ2-1, with D tentatively TRBD1 or TRBD2 (6 bases each). Looked up from germline, CDR1 is KGHSH and CDR2 is LQKENI. Trimming stripped 1 base from V and 9 bases from J, with 13 bases between. This CDR3 spans 14 amino acids. CDR3 sequence: CASSPLGGRSEQFF. The CDR3 DNA reads as TGTGCCAGCTCACCACTAGGGGGGCGGAGTGAGCAGTTCTTC.

This chain uses TRBV7-2 with TRBJ2-2; the D is unclear. The CDR3 runs 13 residues. Looked up from germline, CDR1 is SGHTA and CDR2 is FQGNSA. Trimming took off 2 bases at V and 3 bases at J, with 4 bases between the two ends. The CDR3 loop is CASSLTYTGELFF. The DNA of the CDR3 is TGTGCCAGCAGCTTAACGTACACCGGGGAGCTGTTTTTT.

The chain carries TRBV6-5 and TRBJ1-2; 7 bases are a match to TRBD1. Germline CDR1 and CDR2: MNHEY and SVGAGI. The V gene end was trimmed by 2 bases and the J gene end by 8 bases; junction bases not matched to a gene: 5. The CDR3 totals 13 residues. This CDR3 reads CASSYDREDGYTF. DNA of the CDR3: TGTGCCAGCAGTTACGACAGGGAGGACGGCTACACCTTC.

This chain joins TRBV5-1 and TRBJ2-1; 11 nucleotides agree with TRBD2. The J segment lost 4 bases and the V segment lost 4 bases, leaving 4 bases of the junction unmatched. The CDR3 spans 15 residues. The germline gives CDR1 SGHRS, CDR2 YFSETQ. In DNA, the CDR3 is TGCGCCAGCAGCCCGGGACTAGCGGAATACAATGAGCAGTTCTTC. Translated: CASSPGLAEYNEQFF.

The gene calls are TRBV19 and TRBJ1-1; 7 bases line up with TRBD1. J lost 6 bases, V lost 4 bases, and 5 bases had no gene match. Germline loops: CDR1 LNHDA, CDR2 SQIVND (reference sequence). The CDR3 covers 13 residues. CDR3 sequence: CASSNYRGSEAFF. CDR3 DNA: TGTGCCAGTAGTAACTACAGGGGATCTGAAGCTTTCTTT.

In its sample, this clone was seen a few times. The chain combines TRBV6-1 with TRBJ2-4, with D possibly called TRBD1 or TRBD2 (5 bases each). This CDR3 contains 15 residues. In germline, CDR1 is MNHNS, CDR2 SASEGT. The V and J ends lost 1 base and 8 bases respectively, with 15 bases between them. CDR3: CASSEVQVRGDIQYF. In nucleotides, the CDR3 is TGTGCCAGCAGTGAAGTACAGGTTCGAGGGGACATTCAGTACTTC.

J is TRBJ1-2 and V is TRBV2; 7 bases line up with TRBD1. J was trimmed by 5 bases and V by 6 bases; bases with no gene match: 9. Germline loops: CDR1 SNHLY, CDR2 FYNNEI. The CDR3 consists of 14 residues. The CDR3: CASRATGTAYGYTF. In DNA form, the CDR3 reads TGTGCCAGCAGAGCTACCGGGACAGCTTATGGCTACACCTTC.

This rearrangement joins TRBV5-1 to TRBJ1-2, with 7 bases lining up with TRBD1. Losses at the gene ends were 4 bases for V and 1 base for J; bases not matched to a gene: 7. CDR3 size: 15 residues. In germline, CDR1 is SGHRS, CDR2 YFSETQ. CDR3 in amino acids: CASSPEGGVNYGYTF. The DNA for the CDR3 is TGCGCCAGCAGCCCGGAAGGGGGCGTTAACTATGGCTACACCTTC.

This sequence joins TRBV10-1 and TRBJ1-1; the match to TRBD1 covers 7 bases. This CDR3 is built from 13 residues. CDR1 and CDR2 from the germline V gene are WNHNN and SYGVQD (reference sequence). The V gene end was trimmed by 9 bases and the J gene end by 3 bases; junction bases not matched to a gene: 7. CDR3 bases: TGCGCCAGTGCTTCACAGGGGTACACTGAAGCTTTCTTT. This encodes CASASQGYTEAFF.